The next 3 T cell receptor beta chains were all read from a single sample in a study of vaccination effects on CD4 cells after COVID-19 (dated by TCRdb to between 2022 and 2023). To identify antigen-specific CD4+ T cell clonotypes by their expansion, the ViraFEST assay first stimulated PBMC with viral peptide pools and then applied TCR sequencing. After less than 13 days of culture, CD4+ T cells were isolated with the EasySep CD4+ T cell isolation kit. Each participant received two doses of an mRNA SARS-CoV-2 vaccine, either BNT162b2 or mRNA-1273. Their recognized antigens are unknown. The library was built by means of the immunoSEQ multiplex PCR assay. What TCRdb holds here is the immuneACCESS table cut down to in-frame rearrangements. Part of the clones is not present; checked against another copy, under half of the missing clones reflect an unresolved V gene, and the others are unexplained. Here the sample has about 69,000 clones; approximately 76% occur a single time. About 0.86% of the sample comes from the top ten.

The input for sequencing was CD4+ T cells from PBMCs cultured with HCoV-OC43 spike peptides, taken after COVID-19 vaccination. The sample's cell subset or site, from its label and the paper: HCoV-OC43 spike overlapping peptide pool stimulation. These receptors all stem from a human donor who received a COVID-19 vaccine.

This chain joins TRBV12-5 and TRBJ2-1; 7 nucleotides line up with TRBD1. This CDR3 is 14 amino acids long. J gave up 8 bases and V 5 bases, and 9 bases lay outside the gene matches. In germline, CDR1 is LGHNT, CDR2 FRNRAP. This CDR3 is CASGRDSPWDEQFF. The DNA for the CDR3 is TGTGCTAGTGGTAGGGACAGCCCCTGGGATGAGCAGTTCTTC.

This clone was recorded a few times. V is TRBV4-1 and J is TRBJ2-3, with TRBD1 as a possible D gene (6 bases). The germline gives CDR1 MGHRA, CDR2 YSYEKL. This CDR3 has 19 residues. Trimming left V 2 bases short and J 3 bases short, with 24 bases between. The CDR3 here is CASSQRQGTGVRETDTQYF. The CDR3 DNA reads TGCGCCAGCAGCCAACGTCAGGGGACCGGGGTCCGCGAAACAGATACGCAGTATTTT.

This rearrangement joins TRBV7-3 to TRBJ2-1; 9 bases match TRBD2. The CDR3 contains 15 residues. Germline V CDR1 and CDR2: SGHTA, FQGTGA. Losses at the gene ends were 2 bases for V and 7 bases for J; bases not matched to a gene: 6. The CDR3 DNA reads as TGTGCCAGCAGCTTACGGCCTAGCGGGGCGAATGAGCAGTTCTTC. Protein: CASSLRPSGANEQFF.